This TCR beta chain was observed in a study of blood T cell repertoires in COVID-19. Study as a whole: COVID-19 samples collected from the United States, Italy and Spain covered acute and convalescent phases. Sources were T cells, B-cell-depleted T cells, or PBMCs; the material itself was cDNA or gDNA.

Germline V CDR1 and CDR2: SNHLY, FYNNEI. Between the trimmed V and J ends, which lost 4 bases and 1 base, there was a span of 7 bases. CDR3 length: 13 residues. Per the study methods: Scientists estimated how many nucleated cells there were by amplifying reference gene primers. Generated by immunoSEQ multiplex PCR, the TCRdb table keeps only in-frame clones and is missing some. D and trimming come from the DNA, and the V and J calls and clone size come from that table. The sample holds around 200,000 clones, 85% to 90% seen once. Sequencing input: peripheral blood. The clonotype was recovered from a man aged 18 to 29 with active or convalescent COVID-19. The V call is TRBV2, the J call TRBJ1-1; D call uncertain. The CDR3 sequence is CASSAQTNTEAFF. CDR3 coding DNA: TGTGCCAGCAGTGCACAAACGAACACTGAAGCTTTCTTT. The full variable domain, completed using reference TRBV2 and TRBJ1-1, is EPEVTQTPSHQVTQMGQEVILRCVPISNHLYFYWYRQILGQKVEFLVSFYNNEISEKSEIFDDQFSVERPDGSNFTLKIRSTKLEDSAMYFCASSAQTNTEAFFGQGTRLTVV.